This entry lists 17 T cell receptor beta chains sequenced from one sample in a study of metastatic and nonmetastatic thyroid tumors. TCRdb re-called clones via MiXCR from the PCR reads. The top ten hold over 9% of the sample, which has around 59,000 clones, 15% to 20% seen once. Treatment of any kind had been given to no patient before thyroid surgery. The source material was blood. The receptors were gathered from a male donor with papillary thyroid cancer or a benign thyroid nodule (not recorded which). Some clones in this sample may be carry-over from other donors' samples.

There are a few counts of this clone. A much larger clone is a single base away; this may be a read error. The J gene is TRBJ2-7, the V gene TRBV20-1; D gene uncertain. The length of the CDR3 is 13 residues. Trimming shortened V by 1 base and J by 2 bases, and 9 bases separated the two germline ends. CDR1 and CDR2 from the germline V gene are DFQATT and SNEGSKA (reference sequence). The CDR3: CSARVAVTYEQYV. The CDR3 nucleotides are TGCAGTGCTAGAGTGGCAGTGACCTACGAGCAGTACGTC.

This clone has at least ten counts. V and J are TRBV20-1 and TRBJ2-1; 8 bases are shared with TRBD1. This CDR3 has 13 residues. Germline-derived CDR1 and CDR2 are DFQATT and SNEGSKA (reference sequence). Trimming cost V 4 bases and J 10 bases; bases outside gene matches: 9. CDR3 in amino acids: CSATGGQGGEQFF. Written as DNA, the CDR3 is TGCAGTGCTACAGGGGGCCAAGGAGGAGAGCAGTTCTTC.

This clone came up many times. A read error may be the cause here, since a much bigger clone is one base away. The V gene is TRBV28, the J gene TRBJ2-7, with no clear D. Germline CDR1 reads MDHEN; CDR2 reads SYDVKM. The CDR3 sequence is 12 residues long. Trimming shortened V by 5 bases and J by 10 bases, and 15 bases separated the two germline ends. CDR3 region: CASSRAKDFQYV. In DNA, the CDR3 is TGTGCCAGCAGTAGGGCCAAGGATTTTCAGTACGTC.

This clone was detected ten times or more. This chain links TRBV12-3 or TRBV12-4 with TRBJ1-3; 9 nucleotides line up with TRBD1. The CDR3 runs to 16 residues. The trim removed 6 bases at V and 0 bases at J, leaving 6 bases unmatched. CDR3 in amino acids: CASRETTGGSGNTIYF. The CDR3 nucleotides are TGTGCCAGCAGAGAGACGACAGGGGGCTCTGGAAACACCATATATTTT.

In this sample, this clone turned up many times. The chain combines TRBV5-1 with TRBJ2-1; D unresolved. This CDR3 is built from 13 residues. The V gene lost 0 bases and the J gene lost 9 bases, with 10 bases spanning the gap. CDR1 and CDR2 (germline): SGHRS, YFSETQ. The CDR3 sequence: CASSLESSIEQFF. The DNA of the CDR3 is TGCGCCAGCAGCTTGGAGAGTAGCATTGAGCAGTTCTTC.

This clone was seen repeatedly, ten times or more. The rearrangement joins TRBV10-3 to TRBJ2-1; D tentatively reads TRBD1 or TRBD2 (6 bases each). The germline V and J ends were trimmed by 2 bases and 2 bases, with 16 bases remaining between them. CDR1 is ENHRY, CDR2 SYGVKD, per germline. This CDR3 comprises 17 residues. CDR3 nucleotide sequence: TGTGCCATCAGTGAGCGGGGGACAACGAATCCCTACAATGAGCAGTTCTTC. Translation: CAISERGTTNPYNEQFF.

This clone is labeled as medium-sized (0.01 to 0.1%). The rearrangement joins TRBV6-1 to TRBJ2-6; D is uncertain. The CDR3 consists of 13 residues. Germline V lookup: CDR1 MNHNS, CDR2 SASEGT. V was cut by 6 bases and J by 4 bases, with 7 bases left in between. This chain's CDR3 is CASSVTGANVLTF. CDR3 nucleotides: TGTGCCAGCAGCGTTACGGGGGCCAACGTCCTGACTTTC.

This clone was counted between two and nine times. A read error may produce the germline difference seen at one junction end. The V call is TRBV2, the J call TRBJ2-5, with 8 bases matching TRBD2. This CDR3 is 13 amino acids long. Germline assignment: CDR1 SNHLY and CDR2 FYNNEI. In DNA form, the CDR3 reads TGTGCCAGTAGTGTCGGGGGGGAGCGTGCCCAGTACTTC. Protein product: CASSVGGERAQYF.

This clone came up a few times. The rearrangement joins TRBV6-2 or TRBV6-3 to TRBJ2-2; D call uncertain. The CDR3 sequence is 13 residues long. V lost 6 bases and J lost 6, with 11 bases in between. The germline V gene has CDR1 MNHEY and CDR2 SVGEGT. The CDR3 is CASSHRESGELFF. Here the CDR3 DNA reads TGTGCCAGCAGCCACCGTGAGTCCGGGGAGCTGTTTTTT.

The V call is TRBV6-2 or TRBV6-3, the J call TRBJ2-7; a possible D gene is TRBD2 (6 bases). The CDR3 sequence is 13 residues long. CDR1 and CDR2 (germline): MNHEY, SVGEGT. The CDR3 bases are TGTGCCAGCAGTCACTCGGAGGGAATCGAGCAGTACGTC. Encoded protein: CASSHSEGIEQYV.

This clone was seen repeatedly, ten times or more. V and J are TRBV6-1 and TRBJ2-7; maybe TRBD1 (6 bases). Per germline, CDR1 MNHNS and CDR2 SASEGT. The CDR3 totals 13 residues. Between the trimmed V and J ends, which lost 6 bases and 4 bases, there was a span of 13 bases. CDR3 nucleotide sequence: TGTGCCAGCAGAGACGGACAGAGATACGAGCAGTACTTC. Its protein is CASRDGQRYEQYF.

This clone was detected ten times or more. The chain has TRBV6-1 and TRBJ2-1; either TRBD1 or TRBD2 may fit D (5 bases each). The CDR3 runs 14 residues. Trimming took 5 bases from V and 6 from J, leaving 14 bases between them. Germline values: CDR1 MNHNS, CDR2 SASEGT. The CDR3 sequence: CASSMGDDINEQFF. The CDR3 nucleotides are TGTGCCAGCAGTATGGGGGACGATATCAATGAGCAGTTCTTC.

This clone was picked up a small number of times. Just one base apart from a much larger clone, this may be a read error. Distinct nucleotide sequences in the sample also encode this CDR3. This chain links TRBV7-2 with TRBJ1-1, with D possibly matching TRBD1 (5 bases). The CDR3 runs 16 residues. Germline CDR1 and CDR2: SGHTA and FQGNSA. V gave up 0 bases and J gave up 5 bases, with 16 bases separating them. The CDR3 reads CASSLAVPRRGTEAFF. CDR3 sequence (DNA): TGTGCCAGCAGCTTAGCTGTCCCCCGAAGGGGAACTGAAGCTTTCTTT.

The genes are TRBV19 and TRBJ2-2; 11 positions match TRBD2. The CDR3 is 17 residues long. V was pared by 3 bases and J by 5 bases, with 8 bases of the junction left unmatched. Germline V lookup: CDR1 LNHDA, CDR2 SQIVND (reference sequence). CDR3 amino acids: CASSMGLAGGFTGELFF. CDR3 DNA sequence: TGTGCCAGTAGTATGGGCCTAGCGGGAGGTTTTACCGGGGAGCTGTTTTTT.

This chain connects TRBV11-2 to TRBJ1-1; no definite D call. The CDR3 runs 14 residues. V was shortened by 5 bases and J by 0 bases, with 10 bases between the two germline ends. Per the germline V gene, CDR1 is SGHAT and CDR2 is FQNNGV. The CDR3 DNA sequence: TGTGCCAGCAGCGTTGACACCGTGAACACTGAAGCTTTCTTT. The encoded protein is CASSVDTVNTEAFF.

The table lists this clone with many counts. The V gene is TRBV9, the J gene TRBJ2-1, with 9 bases lining up with TRBD2. V dropped 0 bases and J dropped 0; count of bases not matched to a gene: 1. The CDR3 contains 16 residues. The germline gives CDR1 SGDLS, CDR2 YYNGEE. The CDR3 here is CASSVGGGDSYNEQFF. The CDR3 region has the DNA TGTGCCAGCAGCGTAGGCGGGGGGGACTCCTACAATGAGCAGTTCTTC.

This clone was seen many times. The chain uses TRBV6-4 and TRBJ2-2, with 7 positions matching TRBD1. This CDR3 spans 14 amino acids. Germline CDR1 reads MRHNA; CDR2 reads SNTAGT. With 7 bases clipped from V and 3 bases from J, the junction kept 5 bases outside the gene matches. The CDR3 protein is CASKGTADTGELFF. CDR3 in DNA: TGTGCCAGCAAGGGGACAGCCGACACCGGGGAGCTGTTTTTT.